The present entry profiles one T cell receptor beta chain with its context. The antigen remains unidentified. These data originate in a study of cytotoxic CD8 clonotypes in ibrutinib-treated CLL. Library input was 1.5 to 2 micrograms of DNA from cryopreserved PBMCs. General study results and limits: Measured clonality at baseline was greater than in age-matched healthy donors and tracked with circulating CD8+ T-cell counts. Clonality increased with ibrutinib response but returned toward baseline at progression.

Sequencing sought depths of 1 in 200,000 to 1 in 1 million T cells. Sequencing was performed with immunoSEQ multiplex PCR; in TCRdb, only in-frame clones are kept and a portion is missing. The data contain 90,000 to 100,000 clones, about 78% of them seen just once; the ten biggest clones take up around 30%. The CDR3 has 16 amino acids. Trimming took 4 bases from V and 8 from J; bases not matched to a gene: 13. CDR1 is SGHNT and CDR2 is YENEEA in the germline V gene. The origin of this receptor is a human donor with chronic lymphocytic leukemia. Sequenced material: PBMCs, taken after 12 months of ibrutinib treatment. The V call is TRBV11-3, the J call TRBJ2-2; 7 nucleotides align to TRBD1. The CDR3 loop reads CASSSPIGQAEGELFF. In DNA form, the CDR3 reads TGTGCCAGCAGCTCCCCAATTGGACAGGCCGAAGGGGAGCTGTTTTTT.